This T cell receptor beta chain originates from a study of OX40 agonist ivuxolimab in advanced cancers. Whole-study context: As their treatment, patients were administered ivuxolimab, an agonistic anti-OX40 (CD134) antibody. Dose-escalation cases comprised hepatocellular carcinoma, melanoma, renal cell or head and neck cancer. Broader study findings: By week 6 at 0.1 to 3.0 mg/kg, blood CD4+ and CD8+ T cells had expanded clonally. In general, CD8+ T cells held more expanded clones than CD4+ did, on average.

Details on this clone: The antigen is not known.

V dropped 6 bases and J dropped 5; count of bases not matched to a gene: 11. Germline CDR1 and CDR2: MNHEY and SVGAGI. The CDR3 spans 15 residues. The table came from immunoSEQ multiplex PCR; TCRdb's copy has only in-frame clones and leaves some out. The sample yields tens of thousands of clones, just under 95% seen once. The specimen comprised CD4+ or CD8+ T cells sorted from blood, sampled in a trial of the OX40 agonist ivuxolimab. The chain is built from TRBV6-5 and TRBJ2-5; 8 bases align to TRBD2. The source is an adult with an advanced solid tumor such as melanoma, head and neck, liver or kidney cancer. The CDR3: CASSPLREGPETQYF. The CDR3 nucleotides are TGTGCCAGCAGCCCCCTTCGGGAGGGCCCCGAGACCCAGTACTTC.